The 19 T cell receptor beta chains below come from one sample, sequenced in a study of T cell changes during pregnancy in multiple sclerosis (dated 2019 in TCRdb). The library was generated by the immunoSEQ multiplex PCR assay. Entries here come from immuneACCESS through TCRdb and include only in-frame sequences with V and J called. Some clones fail to appear in such tables; in the studies checked, an unresolved V gene covers under half of the shortfall, and the cause of the remainder is unknown. The sample table contains 65,000 or so clones; only one count was recorded for roughly 91% of them. Around 2.1% of the sample rests with the top ten. The material was peripheral blood, obtained in the second trimester of pregnancy. The receptors here all came from a female donor in good health, enrolled as a control in a pregnancy study.

The chain is built from TRBV6-6 and TRBJ2-1; D remains ambiguous. The CDR3 contains 16 residues. The germline CDR1 and CDR2 sequences are MNHNY and SVGAGI (reference sequence). Deletions cut 6 bases from V and 4 bases from J, with 19 bases between. The CDR3 sequence: CASSSYGRPNYNEQFF. For the CDR3, the DNA is TGTGCCAGCAGCTCATATGGGCGCCCGAATTACAATGAGCAGTTCTTC.

The chain uses TRBV4-1 and TRBJ1-1; 7 bases fit TRBD1. Germline loops: CDR1 MGHRA, CDR2 YSYEKL. V lost 4 bases, J lost 1 base, and 6 bases stayed unmatched. This CDR3 has 15 residues. The CDR3 loop is CASSLLEGANTEAFF. CDR3 sequence (DNA): TGCGCCAGCAGCCTCCTTGAGGGGGCGAACACTGAAGCTTTCTTT.

The chain has TRBV11-2 and TRBJ2-2, with TRBD2 as a possible D gene (6 bases). The CDR3 contains 14 residues. Germline lookup yields CDR1 SGHAT and CDR2 FQNNGV. Trimming pared 6 bases from V and 3 bases from J, leaving 11 bases between. The DNA for the CDR3 is TGTGCCAGCAGGGGGGGAGTCTACACCGGGGAGCTGTTTTTT. As protein: CASRGGVYTGELFF. The full variable domain, in which reference TRBV11-2 and TRBJ2-2 provide the parts outside the CDR3, is EAGVAQSPRYKIIEKRQSVAFWCNPISGHATLYWYQQILGQGPKLLIQFQNNGVVDDSQLPKDRFSAERLKGVDSTLKIQPAKLEDSAVYLCASRGGVYTGELFFGEGSRLTVL.

The V gene is TRBV6-6, the J gene TRBJ2-1; D not certain. Trimming took off 3 bases at V and 8 bases at J, with 5 bases between the two ends. The CDR3 runs to 11 residues. Germline values: CDR1 MNHNY, CDR2 SVGAGI (reference sequence). The CDR3 DNA sequence: TGTGCCAGCAGTTATCCCGATGAGCAGTTCTTC. Encoded protein: CASSYPDEQFF.

The chain recombines TRBV5-4 with TRBJ2-5, with D unclear. V was clipped by 6 bases and J by 4 bases, with 13 bases between them. Germline assignment: CDR1 SGHNT and CDR2 YYREEE (reference sequence). This CDR3 region has 13 residues. The CDR3 loop is CASNSQSGETQYF. Here the CDR3 DNA reads TGTGCCAGCAACTCCCAGTCGGGAGAGACCCAGTACTTC.

The chain recombines TRBV4-1 with TRBJ2-1; 11 bases agree with TRBD2. Trimming at V came to 4 bases and at J to 8 bases, leaving 13 bases not matched to a gene. Germline lookup yields CDR1 MGHRA and CDR2 YSYEKL. The CDR3 contains 17 residues. CDR3 sequence: CASSPQVLSGGAYEQFF. The CDR3 bases are TGCGCCAGCAGCCCACAAGTCCTTAGCGGGGGGGCGTATGAGCAGTTCTTC.

The rearrangement uses TRBV28 and TRBJ1-4; 9 nucleotides align to TRBD1. The CDR3 extends over 16 amino acids. Unmatched junction bases numbered 9, after V lost 6 bases and J lost 4 bases. CDR1 is MDHEN and CDR2 is SYDVKM in the germline V gene. CDR3 bases: TGTGCCAGCAGCCTGGGGGACAGGGACGGTAATGAAAAACTGTTTTTT. This sequence encodes CASSLGDRDGNEKLFF.

The chain employs TRBV27 and TRBJ1-2; TRBD1 matches 8 bases. V lost 0 bases and J lost 10; bases outside the gene matches: 4. The V gene's germline CDR1 is MNHEY and CDR2 SMNVEV (reference sequence). This CDR3 region has 13 residues. The CDR3, as DNA: TGTGCCAGCAGTTTATCTGACAGGGGTGACTACACCTTC. Protein sequence: CASSLSDRGDYTF.

V is TRBV7-8 and J is TRBJ2-7, with D maybe TRBD2 (6 bases). Germline V gene sequence: CDR1 SGHVS, CDR2 FQNEAQ. The CDR3 covers 15 residues. V lost 2 bases and J lost 7, with 18 bases in between. The CDR3 is CASSLSPTGTQEQYF. CDR3 bases: TGTGCCAGCAGCTTATCTCCGACCGGGACTCAAGAGCAGTACTTC.

The J gene is TRBJ2-3, the V gene TRBV28; TRBD2 matches at 14 bases. CDR3 size: 18 residues. The germline CDR1 and CDR2 sequences are MDHEN and SYDVKM. With 1 base clipped from V and 3 bases from J, the junction kept 6 bases outside the gene matches. Here the CDR3 reads CASSLFSGLAGATDTQYF. CDR3 nucleotides: TGTGCCAGCAGTTTATTCTCGGGACTAGCGGGAGCGACAGATACGCAGTATTTT.

This clone was seen a few times. CDR3: CASQDWHDVGKLFF. For the CDR3, the DNA is TGTGCCAGCCAGGACTGGCATGATGTCGGAAAACTGTTTTTT. The J gene is TRBJ1-4, the V gene TRBV6-1; D gene ambiguous. The CDR3 runs 14 residues. V was clipped by 8 bases and J by 10 bases, with 20 bases between them. CDR1 and CDR2 from the germline V gene are MNHNS and SASEGT.

The chain employs TRBV6-1 and TRBJ2-3, with 9 bases fitting TRBD1. CDR3 length equals 15 residues. V shed 6 bases, J shed 2 bases, and the junction held 6 bases outside the gene matches. Per germline, CDR1 MNHNS and CDR2 SASEGT. The DNA for the CDR3 is TGTGCCAGCAGCGACCGGGACAGGGTCACAGATACGCAGTATTTT. Translating it yields CASSDRDRVTDTQYF.

For the CDR3, the DNA is TGCGCCAGCAGCCAAGAGACAGGGCTCACTGAAGCTTTCTTT. This codes for CASSQETGLTEAFF. The J gene is TRBJ1-1, the V gene TRBV4-1; 7 bases agree with TRBD1. This CDR3 contains 14 residues. The germline V gene encodes CDR1 MGHRA and CDR2 YSYEKL. V shed 0 bases, J shed 4 bases, and the junction held 2 bases outside the gene matches.

The rearrangement joins TRBV5-6 to TRBJ2-7, with 7 bases aligning to TRBD1. The V and J ends lost 0 bases and 7 bases, in that order; junction bases with no gene match: 7. CDR3 length equals 14 residues. From germline, CDR1 is SGHDT and CDR2 YYEEEE. The CDR3 DNA sequence: TGTGCCAGCAGCTTGGGACAGGGACCCTTGGAGCAGTACTTC. It translates to CASSLGQGPLEQYF.

The chain has TRBV6-1 and TRBJ1-6; a possible D gene is TRBD1 (5 bases). V was trimmed by 7 bases and J by 5 bases, leaving 15 bases between them. The CDR3 has 15 residues. Germline loops: CDR1 MNHNS, CDR2 SASEGT. The chain's CDR3 is CASTLGVGDNSPLHF. DNA for the CDR3: TGTGCCAGCACCCTCGGAGTAGGGGATAATTCACCCCTCCACTTT.

The CDR3 coding sequence is TGTGCCAGCATCTCAAGGGGGGGGGAAGCTTTCTTT. Amino acid sequence: CASISRGGEAFF. This chain uses TRBV6-5 with TRBJ1-1, with TRBD1 as a possible D gene (6 bases). V was pared by 7 bases and J by 8 bases, with 14 bases between. Germline V gives CDR1 MNHEY, CDR2 SVGAGI. There are 12 residues in the CDR3.

The chain combines TRBV10-3 with TRBJ1-4, with D possibly matching TRBD1 (5 bases). The length of the CDR3 is 15 residues. The germline gives CDR1 ENHRY, CDR2 SYGVKD. Trimming left V 5 bases short and J 0 bases short, with 10 bases between. The CDR3 sequence is CAISTDRATNEKLFF. Here the CDR3 DNA reads TGTGCCATCAGTACCGACAGAGCAACTAATGAAAAACTGTTTTTT.

The chain combines TRBV9 with TRBJ1-2; TRBD1 is a possible D gene (6 bases). Per the germline V gene, CDR1 is SGDLS and CDR2 is YYNGEE. The CDR3 is 14 residues long. Trimming cost V 4 bases and J 3 bases, with 13 bases left between them. CDR3 nucleotides: TGTGCCAGCAGCCCCCCCCGGACAGACTATGGCTACACCTTC. This translates into CASSPPRTDYGYTF.

This rearrangement joins TRBV4-1 to TRBJ2-5; D is unresolved. V lost 1 base and J lost 0, with 3 bases in between. The CDR3 loop spans 13 amino acids. The germline V gene has CDR1 MGHRA and CDR2 YSYEKL. CDR3 protein: CASSQANQETQYF. The CDR3, as DNA: TGCGCCAGCAGCCAAGCTAACCAAGAGACCCAGTACTTC.